This section outlines one T cell receptor beta chain sequence together with its context. Its antigen remains unidentified. Trimming stripped 6 bases from V and 3 bases from J, with 16 bases between. The CDR3 runs 15 residues. Germline CDR1 is ENHRY and CDR2 is SYGVKD. The data were taken from a study of beta chain features in type 1 diabetes. Study in general: The patient and healthy donor groups were comparable for age, gender and cell yields. Regarding the study as a whole: A potential PCR bias toward shorter templates would be equal in patient and control samples.

Using CD45RO/CCR7/CD25/CD127/CD95/CD27, CD4+ naive, central memory, regulatory and stem cell-like memory cells were sorted. Isolated RNA was reverse transcribed in full, so expressed TCRB transcripts were sequenced. Method: immunoSEQ multiplex PCR; TCRdb's copy keeps in-frame clones and lacks some. This table has hundreds of thousands of clones, about 14% appearing once. The V and J genes are TRBV10-3 and TRBJ2-3; maybe TRBD1 (7 bases). Sequenced sample: naive CD4+ T cells from blood. This clonotype originated in a man aged 18 to 30 in good health. The chain's CDR3 is CAIRWSAGGTDTQYF. The CDR3 bases are TGTGCCATCAGGTGGTCGGCAGGGGGGACAGATACGCAGTATTTT.